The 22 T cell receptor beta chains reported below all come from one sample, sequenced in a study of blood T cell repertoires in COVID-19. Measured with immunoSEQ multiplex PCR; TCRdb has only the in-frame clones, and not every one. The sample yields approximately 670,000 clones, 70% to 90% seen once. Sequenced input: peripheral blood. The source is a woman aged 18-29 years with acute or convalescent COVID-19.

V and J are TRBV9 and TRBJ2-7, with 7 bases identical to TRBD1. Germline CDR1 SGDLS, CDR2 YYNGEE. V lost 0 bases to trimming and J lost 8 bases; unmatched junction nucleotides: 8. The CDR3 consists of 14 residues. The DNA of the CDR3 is TGTGCCAGCAGCGTAGACCCCGACAGGGCGAAGCAGTACTTC. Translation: CASSVDPDRAKQYF. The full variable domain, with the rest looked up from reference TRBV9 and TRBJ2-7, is DSGVTQTPKHLITATGQRVTLRCSPRSGDLSVYWYQQSLDQGLQFLIQYYNGEERAKGNILERFSAQQFPDLHSELNLSSLELGDSALYFCASSVDPDRAKQYFGPGTRLTVT.

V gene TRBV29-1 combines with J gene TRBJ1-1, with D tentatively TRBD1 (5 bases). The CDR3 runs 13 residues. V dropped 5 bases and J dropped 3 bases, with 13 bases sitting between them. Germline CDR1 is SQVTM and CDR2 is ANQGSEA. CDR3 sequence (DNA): TGCAGCGTTCGGGAGTGGGGGTACACTGAAGCTTTCTTT. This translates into CSVREWGYTEAFF.

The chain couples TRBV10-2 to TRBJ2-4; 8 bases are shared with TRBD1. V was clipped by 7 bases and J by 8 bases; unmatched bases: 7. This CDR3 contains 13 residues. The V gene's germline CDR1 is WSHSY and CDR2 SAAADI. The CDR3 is CASTPGGSDIQYF. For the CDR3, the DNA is TGCGCCAGCACTCCAGGGGGCTCGGACATTCAGTACTTC.

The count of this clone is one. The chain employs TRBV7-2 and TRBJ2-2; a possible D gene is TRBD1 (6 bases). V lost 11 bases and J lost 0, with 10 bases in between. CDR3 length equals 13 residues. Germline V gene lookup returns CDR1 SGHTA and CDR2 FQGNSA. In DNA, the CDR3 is TGTGCCGGGGGCCACTCGAACACCGGGGAGCTGTTTTTT. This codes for CAGGHSNTGELFF.

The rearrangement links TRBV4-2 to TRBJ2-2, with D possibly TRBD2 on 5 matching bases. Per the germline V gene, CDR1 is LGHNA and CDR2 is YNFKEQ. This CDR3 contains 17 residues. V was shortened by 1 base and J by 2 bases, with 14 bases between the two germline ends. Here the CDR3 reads CASSQGVGRLNTGELFF. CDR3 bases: TGTGCCAGCAGCCAAGGGGTAGGGCGACTAAACACCGGGGAGCTGTTTTTT.

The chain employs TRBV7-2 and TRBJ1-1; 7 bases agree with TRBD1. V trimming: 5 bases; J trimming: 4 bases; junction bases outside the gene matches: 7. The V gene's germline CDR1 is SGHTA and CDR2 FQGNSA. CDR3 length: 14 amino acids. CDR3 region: CASSLLTGFTEAFF. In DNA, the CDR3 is TGTGCCAGCAGCCTCCTGACAGGGTTCACTGAAGCTTTCTTT.

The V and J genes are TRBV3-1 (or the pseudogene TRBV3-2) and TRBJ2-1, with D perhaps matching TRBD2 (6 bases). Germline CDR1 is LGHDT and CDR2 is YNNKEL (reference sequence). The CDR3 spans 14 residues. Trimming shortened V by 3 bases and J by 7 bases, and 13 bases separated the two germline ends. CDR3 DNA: TGTGCCAGCAGCCATCGCGGACGGGGGAATGAGCAGTTCTTC. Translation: CASSHRGRGNEQFF.

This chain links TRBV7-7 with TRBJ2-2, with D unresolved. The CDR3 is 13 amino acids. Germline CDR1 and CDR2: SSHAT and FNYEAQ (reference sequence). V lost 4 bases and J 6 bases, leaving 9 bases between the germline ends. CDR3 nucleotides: TGTGCCAGCAGCTCCTCGACTGCCGGGGAGCTGTTTTTT. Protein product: CASSSSTAGELFF.

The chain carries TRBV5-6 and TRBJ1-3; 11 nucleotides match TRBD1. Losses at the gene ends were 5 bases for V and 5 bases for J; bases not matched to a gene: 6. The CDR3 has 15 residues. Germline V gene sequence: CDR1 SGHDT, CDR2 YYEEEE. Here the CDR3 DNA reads TGTGCCAGCAGTTCGGGACAGGGGGTTCGAAACACCATATATTTT. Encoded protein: CASSSGQGVRNTIYF.

The CDR3 reads CASSPDRVGYTF. The CDR3 coding sequence is TGTGCCAGCAGCCCCGACAGGGTCGGCTACACCTTC. The chain recombines TRBV5-6 with TRBJ1-2; 7 positions match TRBD1. CDR3 length: 12 amino acids. Germline-derived CDR1 and CDR2 are SGHDT and YYEEEE. The trim removed 4 bases at V and 8 bases at J, leaving 5 bases unmatched.

The CDR3 bases are TGTGCCAGCAGCTTGGAACCGACAGGGGGCTACGAGCAGTACTTC. This encodes CASSLEPTGGYEQYF. This rearrangement joins TRBV5-5 to TRBJ2-7, with 9 bases aligning to TRBD1. With V trimmed by 0 bases and J by 3 bases, 4 bases remained unmatched. Per germline, CDR1 SGHKS and CDR2 YYEKEE (reference sequence). The CDR3 has 15 amino acids.

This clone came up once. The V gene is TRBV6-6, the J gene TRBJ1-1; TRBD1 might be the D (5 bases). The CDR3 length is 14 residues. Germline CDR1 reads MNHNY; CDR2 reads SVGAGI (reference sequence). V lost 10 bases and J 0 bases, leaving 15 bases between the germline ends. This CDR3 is CATEAGRMNTEAFF. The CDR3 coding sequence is TGTGCCACCGAAGCGGGACGTATGAACACTGAAGCTTTCTTT.

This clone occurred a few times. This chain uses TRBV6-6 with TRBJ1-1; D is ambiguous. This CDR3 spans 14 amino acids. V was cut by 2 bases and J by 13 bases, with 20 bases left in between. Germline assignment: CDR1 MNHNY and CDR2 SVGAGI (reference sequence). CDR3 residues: CASSYDEGLVKGFF. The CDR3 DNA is TGTGCCAGCAGTTACGATGAGGGTCTAGTAAAGGGTTTCTTT.

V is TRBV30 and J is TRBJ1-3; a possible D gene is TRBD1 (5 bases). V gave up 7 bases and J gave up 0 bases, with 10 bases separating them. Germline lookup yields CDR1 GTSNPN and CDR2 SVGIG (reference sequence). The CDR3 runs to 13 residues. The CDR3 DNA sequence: TGTGCCTCAAGACAGAGCTCTGGAAACACCATATATTTT. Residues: CASRQSSGNTIYF. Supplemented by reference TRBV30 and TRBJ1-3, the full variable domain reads SQTIHQWPATLVQPVGSPLSLECTVEGTSNPNLYWYRQAAGRGLQLLFYSVGIGQISSEVPQNLSASRPQDRQFILSSKKLLLSDSGFYLCASRQSSGNTIYFGEGSWLTVV.

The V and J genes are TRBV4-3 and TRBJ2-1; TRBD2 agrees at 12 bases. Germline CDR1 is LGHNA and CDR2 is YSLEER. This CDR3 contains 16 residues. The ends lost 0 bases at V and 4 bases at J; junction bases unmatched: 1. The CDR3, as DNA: TGCGCCAGCAGCCAAGATGGGACTAGCGGGTACAATGAGCAGTTCTTC. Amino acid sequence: CASSQDGTSGYNEQFF.

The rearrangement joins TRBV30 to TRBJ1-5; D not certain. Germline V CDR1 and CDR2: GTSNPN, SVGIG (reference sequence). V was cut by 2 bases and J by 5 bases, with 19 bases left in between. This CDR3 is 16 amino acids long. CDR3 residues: CAWSPGWAEPHQPQHF. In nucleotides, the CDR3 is TGTGCCTGGAGTCCGGGGTGGGCAGAGCCACATCAGCCCCAGCATTTT.

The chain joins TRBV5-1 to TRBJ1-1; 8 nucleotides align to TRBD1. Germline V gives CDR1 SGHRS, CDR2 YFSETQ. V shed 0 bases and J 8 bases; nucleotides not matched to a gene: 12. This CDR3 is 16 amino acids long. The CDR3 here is CASSLGLGTGVIEAFF. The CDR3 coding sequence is TGCGCCAGCAGCTTGGGCCTAGGGACAGGAGTCATCGAAGCTTTCTTT.

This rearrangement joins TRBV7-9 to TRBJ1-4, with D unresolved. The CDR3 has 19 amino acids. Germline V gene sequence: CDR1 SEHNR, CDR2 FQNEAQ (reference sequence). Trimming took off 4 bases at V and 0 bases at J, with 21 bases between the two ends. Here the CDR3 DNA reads TGTGCCAGCAGCTCCTGGCCTCAAGCGAATTCTGCAACTAATGAAAAACTGTTTTTT. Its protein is CASSSWPQANSATNEKLFF.

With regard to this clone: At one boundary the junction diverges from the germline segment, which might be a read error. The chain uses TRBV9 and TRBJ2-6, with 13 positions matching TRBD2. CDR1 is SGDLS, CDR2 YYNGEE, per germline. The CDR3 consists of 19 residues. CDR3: CASSLPGTSGVAGASVLTF. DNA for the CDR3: TGTGCCAGCAGCTTACCCGGGACTAGCGGGGTTGCTGGGGCCAGCGTCCTGACTTTC.

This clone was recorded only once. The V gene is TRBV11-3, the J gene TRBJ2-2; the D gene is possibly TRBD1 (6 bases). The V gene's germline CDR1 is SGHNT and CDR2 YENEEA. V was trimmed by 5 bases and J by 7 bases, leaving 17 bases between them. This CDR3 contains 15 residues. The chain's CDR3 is CASSQGTFDGGELFF. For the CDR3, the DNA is TGTGCCAGCAGCCAAGGGACATTCGACGGCGGGGAGCTGTTTTTT.

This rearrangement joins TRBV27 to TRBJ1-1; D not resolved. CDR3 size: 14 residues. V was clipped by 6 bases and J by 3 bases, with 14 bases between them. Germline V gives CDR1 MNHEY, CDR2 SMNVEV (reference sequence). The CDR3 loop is CASSRTAGDTEAFF. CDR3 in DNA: TGTGCCAGCAGCAGGACCGCCGGGGACACTGAAGCTTTCTTT.

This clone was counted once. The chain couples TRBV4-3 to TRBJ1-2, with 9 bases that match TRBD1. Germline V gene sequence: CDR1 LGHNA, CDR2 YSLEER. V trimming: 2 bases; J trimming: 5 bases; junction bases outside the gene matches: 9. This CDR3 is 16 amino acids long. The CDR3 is CASSQNRGRGGYGYTF. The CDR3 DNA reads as TGCGCCAGCAGCCAAAACAGGGGGCGTGGAGGTTATGGCTACACCTTC.